These 17 T cell receptor beta chains came from one sample sequenced in a study of T cells in Graves' hyperthyroidism and ophthalmopathy. Researchers amplified the TCR beta CDR3 regions from RNA transcripts. The HTBI primer set was used in a first-round RT-PCR of the TCR CDR3. TCRdb re-derived calls from the multiplex PCR reads in MiXCR, one entry per CDR3 protein. The sample shows around 450,000 distinct CDR3 sequences, roughly an eighth of them seen only once. Sequences were obtained from blood. These receptor sequences come from a woman aged 18 to 35 with Graves' hyperthyroidism.

This clonotype was picked up many times. The chain links TRBV18 to TRBJ2-1; 7 positions agree with TRBD1. With 6 bases clipped from V and 7 bases from J, the junction kept 12 bases outside the gene matches. Germline V gives CDR1 KGHSH, CDR2 LQKENI. The CDR3 has 15 amino acids. CDR3: CASSPGDRDQNEQFF. The CDR3 DNA is TGTGCCAGCTCCCCCGGAGACAGGGATCAAAATGAGCAGTTCTTC. Supplemented by reference TRBV18 and TRBJ2-1, the full variable domain reads NAGVMQNPRHLVRRRGQEARLRCSPMKGHSHVYWYRQLPEEGLKFMVYLQKENIIDESGMPKERFSAEFPKEGPSILRIQQVVRGDSAAYFCASSPGDRDQNEQFFGPGTRLTVL.

This clonotype was seen repeatedly, ten times or more. V usage is TRBV29-1 and J usage is TRBJ1-1; D is undetermined. V was shortened by 2 bases and J by 2 bases, with 12 bases between the two germline ends. Germline CDR1 SQVTM, CDR2 ANQGSEA. This CDR3 is built from 14 residues. In nucleotides, the CDR3 is TGCAGCGTTGAACTCGCGGCTACAAACACTGAAGCTTTCTTT. It codes for CSVELAATNTEAFF.

This clonotype was found many times. In DNA form, the CDR3 reads TGTGCCAGCAGCGTAGGTGGGTCCCTTCCGGGAGACCCCTACGAGCAGTACTTC. Translated, it gives CASSVGGSLPGDPYEQYF. This chain links TRBV9 with TRBJ2-7; TRBD2 is a possible D gene (6 bases). There are 18 residues in the CDR3. Trimming removed 0 bases at V and 2 bases at J, with 21 bases between. Germline-derived CDR1 and CDR2 are SGDLS and YYNGEE.

This clonotype has ten or more counts. This rearrangement joins TRBV6-1 to TRBJ2-7, with TRBD2 matching over 10 bases. Germline lookup yields CDR1 MNHNS and CDR2 SASEGT. The trim removed 2 bases at V and 4 bases at J, leaving 5 bases unmatched. The CDR3 runs 15 residues. CDR3 nucleotide sequence: TGTGCCAGCAGTGAAATTGTAGCGGGAGGTTACGAGCAGTACTTC. Residues: CASSEIVAGGYEQYF.

At least ten counts were recorded for this clonotype. This chain joins TRBV7-9 and TRBJ2-3; 8 bases fit TRBD1. V lost 4 bases and J lost 2; bases outside the gene matches: 5. CDR3 length equals 15 residues. Germline CDR1 SEHNR, CDR2 FQNEAQ (reference sequence). The CDR3: CASSSRTGNTDTQYF. In nucleotides, the CDR3 is TGTGCCAGCAGCTCCCGGACAGGGAACACAGATACGCAGTATTTT.

J is TRBJ1-4 and V is TRBV7-9; 8 nucleotides align to TRBD1. With V trimmed by 5 bases and J by 0 bases, 5 bases remained unmatched. This CDR3 is 16 amino acids long. Germline V lookup: CDR1 SEHNR, CDR2 FQNEAQ (reference sequence). The CDR3 region is CASSPGQGATNEKLFF. The CDR3 nucleotides are TGTGCCAGCAGCCCCGGACAGGGTGCAACTAATGAAAAACTGTTTTTT. Combining the CDR3 with reference TRBV7-9 and TRBJ1-4 gives the whole variable domain DTGVSQNPRHKITKRGQNVTFRCDPISEHNRLYWYRQTLGQGPEFLTYFQNEAQLEKSRLLSDRFSAERPKGSFSTLEIQRTEQGDSAMYLCASSPGQGATNEKLFFGSGTQLSVL.

The CDR3 bases are TGTGCCAGTAGTATAACCCAGGTGCAGCTGTTTTTT. Translation gives CASSITQVQLFF. The chain uses TRBV19 and TRBJ2-2; D is undetermined. Germline values: CDR1 LNHDA, CDR2 SQIVND (reference sequence). The CDR3 is made up of 12 amino acids. Trimming removed 2 bases from V and 12 bases from J, with 10 bases in between. The full variable domain, with the rest looked up from reference TRBV19 and TRBJ2-2, is DGGITQSPKYLFRKEGQNVTLSCEQNLNHDAMYWYRQDPGQGLRLIYYSQIVNDFQKGDIAEGYSVSREKKESFPLTVTSAQKNPTAFYLCASSITQVQLFFGEGSRLTVL.

The sample holds many counts of this clonotype. V gene TRBV6-2 or TRBV6-3 combines with J gene TRBJ2-2, with D unclear. The CDR3 length is 13 residues. V was pared by 5 bases and J by 7 bases, with 11 bases between. Germline CDR1 and CDR2: MNHEY and SVGEGT. CDR3 sequence reads: CASSNRKGGELFF. For the CDR3, the DNA is TGTGCCAGCAGTAACCGGAAGGGCGGGGAGCTGTTTTTT.

This clonotype was recorded many times. V gene TRBV28 combines with J gene TRBJ2-7, with 7 bases matching TRBD1. Germline V lookup: CDR1 MDHEN, CDR2 SYDVKM. This CDR3 region has 16 residues. V lost 4 bases, J lost 5 bases, and 14 bases stayed unmatched. For the CDR3, the DNA is TGTGCCAGCAGTTCTGAATCCGACAGGGAGTATAACGAGCAGTACTTC. Protein product: CASSSESDREYNEQYF.

At least ten counts were recorded for this clonotype. The chain employs TRBV30 and TRBJ1-6; D remains unclear. V was clipped by 2 bases and J by 5 bases, with 7 bases between them. CDR3 length: 13 amino acids. The V gene's germline CDR1 is GTSNPN and CDR2 SVGIG (reference sequence). CDR3 in amino acids: CAWSSGNNSPLHF. The CDR3 DNA reads as TGTGCCTGGAGTTCCGGAAATAATTCACCCCTCCACTTT.

CDR3 amino acids: CASSRGRYTDTQYF. The CDR3 coding sequence is TGTGCCAGTAGTAGAGGACGATACACAGATACGCAGTATTTT. The V call is TRBV19, the J call TRBJ2-3; D uncertain. Germline CDR1 is LNHDA and CDR2 is SQIVND (reference sequence). V was shortened by 4 bases and J by 2 bases, with 10 bases between the two germline ends. The CDR3 is 14 amino acids. Filled out from reference TRBV19 and TRBJ2-3, the complete variable domain reads DGGITQSPKYLFRKEGQNVTLSCEQNLNHDAMYWYRQDPGQGLRLIYYSQIVNDFQKGDIAEGYSVSREKKESFPLTVTSAQKNPTAFYLCASSRGRYTDTQYFGPGTRLTVL.

At least ten counts were recorded for this clonotype. The chain carries TRBV6-1 and TRBJ2-5; D gene ambiguous. V gave up 7 bases and J gave up 5 bases, with 8 bases separating them. The germline V gene has CDR1 MNHNS and CDR2 SASEGT. This CDR3 is built from 11 residues. Written as DNA, the CDR3 is TGTGCCAGCAATGCATGGGAGACCCAGTACTTC. Translation gives CASNAWETQYF.

The chain links TRBV10-3 to TRBJ2-1; 9 bases align to TRBD2. This CDR3 has 14 residues. The germline gives CDR1 ENHRY, CDR2 SYGVKD. The ends lost 7 bases at V and 6 bases at J; junction bases unmatched: 7. The CDR3 nucleotides are TGTGCCATCAAAAATAGCGGGAGTTCCAATGAGCAGTTCTTC. This sequence encodes CAIKNSGSSNEQFF.

Many counts were recorded for this clonotype. At one end the junction does not follow the germline gene, possibly because of a read error. The chain is built from TRBV5-1 and TRBJ1-1; a possible D gene is TRBD1 (6 bases). In germline, CDR1 is SGHRS, CDR2 YFSETQ. The CDR3 spans 12 residues. DNA for the CDR3: TGTGCCAGCAGCAGGGGGAACACTGAAGCTTTCTTT. This sequence encodes CASSRGNTEAFF.

This clonotype was picked up a small number of times. The rearrangement joins TRBV5-6 to TRBJ2-7; no reliable D call. This CDR3 is 12 amino acids long. Germline CDR1 SGHDT, CDR2 YYEEEE. The V end lost 1 base, the J end lost 5 bases, and 7 bases lay between the germline ends. The CDR3, as DNA: TGTGCCAGCAGCTTGCGATGGGACGAGCAGTACTTC. Its translation is CASSLRWDEQYF.

This clonotype was recorded many times. The V call is TRBV30, the J call TRBJ2-5; D not certain. V was shortened by 0 bases and J by 0 bases, with 5 bases between the two germline ends. Germline CDR1 GTSNPN, CDR2 SVGIG (reference sequence). The CDR3 runs to 13 residues. CDR3 nucleotide sequence: TGTGCCTGGAGTGTTTTAAACCAAGAGACCCAGTACTTC. This sequence encodes CAWSVLNQETQYF.

There are many counts of this clonotype. V and J are TRBV18 and TRBJ2-7; tentative D call: TRBD1 (6 bases). CDR1 KGHSH and CDR2 LQKENI come from the germline V gene. Deletions cut 2 bases from V and 5 bases from J, with 13 bases between. The CDR3 covers 14 residues. The CDR3 protein is CASSPSGVGDEQYF. CDR3 bases: TGTGCCAGCTCACCATCAGGGGTCGGGGACGAGCAGTACTTC.